Shown below are 5 T cell receptor beta chains from a single sample sequenced in a study of identical twins. TCRdb used MiXCR to reprocess the 5' RACE reads, holding one entry per CDR3 protein. The profile shows hundreds of thousands of distinct CDR3 sequences, about 8% of them singletons. These data were likewise used in another study, on yellow fever vaccine responses in identical twins.

The sample comprised memory (CD45RO+) T cells sorted from blood. All receptors derive from a woman between 18 and 29 years old in good health.

The chain joins TRBV24-1 to TRBJ2-1; 8 positions match TRBD2. The CDR3 loop spans 14 amino acids. Germline V gene data show CDR1 as KGHDR and CDR2 as SFDVKD. Losses at the gene ends were 6 bases for V and 9 bases for J; bases not matched to a gene: 9. DNA of the CDR3: TGTGCCACCAGTAACGGGGGGGCCGAAGGTGAGCAGTTCTTC. It specifies CATSNGGAEGEQFF.

The chain carries TRBV4-1 and TRBJ2-7; 8 nucleotides align to TRBD1. The CDR3 consists of 16 residues. Per the germline V gene, CDR1 is MGHRA and CDR2 is YSYEKL. The V and J ends lost 4 bases and 0 bases, in that order; junction bases with no gene match: 8. The DNA of the CDR3 is TGCGCCAGCAGCCCATCCTGGACAGGGACCTCCTACGAGCAGTACTTC. Its protein is CASSPSWTGTSYEQYF.

V is TRBV3-1 and J is TRBJ2-1; 9 bases match TRBD1. Per germline, CDR1 LGHDT and CDR2 YNNKEL (reference sequence). V lost 4 bases to trimming and J lost 10 bases; unmatched junction nucleotides: 11. This CDR3 is built from 15 residues. The CDR3, as DNA: TGTGCCAGCAGCCGCTTGGGACAGGGAAGTGGCGAGCAGTTCTTC. Its protein is CASSRLGQGSGEQFF.

Ten or more counts support this clonotype. The chain links TRBV20-1 to TRBJ1-4; 7 bases agree with TRBD1. With 6 bases clipped from V and 8 bases from J, the junction kept 3 bases outside the gene matches. From germline, CDR1 is DFQATT and CDR2 SNEGSKA (reference sequence). The CDR3 is 11 residues long. The CDR3 DNA reads as TGCAGTGCCAGGACAGGAGAAAAACTGTTTTTT. It codes for CSARTGEKLFF.

This clonotype occurred many times. The J gene is TRBJ2-5, the V gene TRBV24-1; maybe TRBD1 (6 bases). V was shortened by 4 bases and J by 2 bases, with 16 bases between the two germline ends. The CDR3 length is 16 residues. Germline lookup yields CDR1 KGHDR and CDR2 SFDVKD. CDR3 coding DNA: TGTGCCACCAGTGACCAGGTTGCGGACAGTCAAGAGACCCAGTACTTC. This gives the protein CATSDQVADSQETQYF.